These 16 T cell receptor beta chains came from one sample sequenced in a study of tissue T cells after allogeneic stem cell transplantation. Using immunoSEQ multiplex PCR, the repertoire was profiled, and TCRdb retains in-frame clones only, with some absent. Of 4,500 to 5,500 clones listed, under 60% are singletons. The sample's time point: mouse harvest day 14 after allogeneic transplant. Each mouse received 10^7 T-cell-depleted marrow cells plus 10^6 splenic CD5+ T cells by tail vein. Sequencing was done on a sample of gut tissue. The receptors were gathered from a female BALB/c mouse given C57BL/6 T cells with graft-versus-host disease after an allogeneic hematopoietic cell transplant.

There are a few counts of this clone. Gene names follow the mouse nomenclature. The read comes to an end 1 residue before the CDR3 does, leaving the germline J gene to fill in the end. The chain carries TRBV13-2 and TRBJ1-4, with 9 bases aligning to TRBD1. The J segment lost 7 bases and the V segment lost 4 bases, leaving 8 bases of the junction unmatched. Germline CDR1 NNHNN, CDR2 SYGAGS (reference sequence). The CDR3 length is 15 residues. The sequenced part of the CDR3 DNA is TGTGCCAGCGGTCCGGGACAGGGTAGGGGCGAAAGATTATTT. It codes for CASGPGQGRGERLF. The CDR3 in its entirety is CASGPGQGRGERLFF.

The sample holds a few counts of this clone. Germline and genes: mouse. The CDR3 end is not reached by the read, which stops 1 residue before it; the germline J gene fills it in. The rearrangement uses TRBV23 and TRBJ1-4; the D call of TRBD1 is as the table states it, not checked on the DNA. The CDR3 totals 14 residues. Germline CDR1 and CDR2: KGHTA and FQNQQP. CDR3 sequence: CSSSHYRSNERLFF. Incomplete CDR3 DNA: TGCTCCAGCAGTCATTACAGGTCCAACGAAAGATTATTT.

A word on this clone: Genes and germline are mouse. The read ends 1 residue early relative to the CDR3; the germline J gene fills the gap. The V and J genes are TRBV12-1 and TRBJ2-4, with D perhaps matching TRBD2 (5 bases). The V end lost 0 bases, the J end lost 5 bases, and 5 bases lay between the germline ends. This CDR3 comprises 12 residues. Germline V gives CDR1 SGHSN, CDR2 HYEKVE. The chain's CDR3 is CASSLWGNTLYF. The CDR3 bases that were read are TGTGCCAGCTCTCTCTGGGGAAACACCTTGTAC. The variable domain in full, with the rest retrieved from reference TRBV12-1 and TRBJ2-4, is DSGVVQSPRHIIKEKGGRSVLTCIPISGHSNVVWYQQTLGKELKFLIQHYEKVERDKGFLPSRFSVQQFDDYHSEMNMSALELEDSAMYFCASSLWGNTLYFGAGTRLSVL.

Regarding this clone: Any gene name here is a mouse gene name. The DNA ends 1 residue before the CDR3 does, and the rest of the CDR3 is filled in from the germline J gene. The chain combines TRBV19 with TRBJ1-1, with D unresolved. Germline CDR1 and CDR2: FNHDT and SITEND (reference sequence). This CDR3 is built from 13 residues. The ends were cut back, 4 bases at V and 0 bases at J, with 7 bases in the middle. CDR3 region: CASSVHANTEVFF. CDR3 DNA (partial): TGTGCCAGCAGTGTCCATGCAAACACAGAAGTCTTC.

Only one count was recorded for this clone. Genes here carry mouse names. The sequence runs out 1 residue before the end of the CDR3; the remainder is reconstructed from the germline J gene. The chain employs TRBV26 and TRBJ1-5; 7 bases are a match to TRBD1. The CDR3 runs 13 residues. Germline CDR1 is KGHPV and CDR2 is FQNQEV (reference sequence). V shed 6 bases and J 6 bases; nucleotides not matched to a gene: 5. The CDR3 loop reads CASRSGTAQAPLF. Partial CDR3 DNA: TGTGCCAGCAGATCCGGGACAGCCCAGGCTCCGCTT.

In the case of this clone: The gene symbols are mouse symbols. The read terminates 1 residue ahead of where the CDR3 ends, so the germline J gene completes it. The chain links TRBV23 to TRBJ2-3; TRBD2 was called by the table and not checked on the DNA. The CDR3 extends over 13 amino acids. Germline CDR1 is KGHTA and CDR2 is FQNQQP. Incomplete CDR3 DNA: TGCTCCAGCAGTCTCCCGGGACTAGAAACGCTGTAT. Encoded protein: CSSSLPGLETLY. From start to end, the CDR3 is CSSSLPGLETLYF.

Note on this clone: Sequence at one end of the junction differs from germline and may be a read error. Genes and germline are mouse. The sequence runs out 1 residue before the end of the CDR3; the remainder is reconstructed from the germline J gene. This chain uses TRBV16 with TRBJ2-1; no definite D call. The CDR3 has 12 residues. From germline, CDR1 is SGHSA and CDR2 FRNQAP. The covered CDR3 bases are TGTGCAAGCAGCTCTCTATGCGCTGCGCAGTTC. Translation gives CASSSLCAAQF. The whole CDR3 protein is CASSSLCAAQFF. Full variable domain (rest looked up from reference TRBV16 and TRBJ2-1): NAGVIQTPRHKVTGKGQEATLWCEPISGHSAVFWYRQTIVQGLEFLTYFRNQAPIDDSGMPKERFSAQMPNQSHSTLKIQSTQPQDSAVYLCASSSLCAAQFFGPGTRLTVL.

This clone has a single count. Germline and genes here are mouse. The CDR3 end is not reached by the read, which stops 1 residue before it; the germline J gene fills it in. The rearrangement uses TRBV5 and TRBJ1-1; D is undetermined. V was clipped by 0 bases and J by 1 base, with 6 bases between them. CDR3 length: 14 amino acids. Germline V gene sequence: CDR1 LGHNA, CDR2 YNLKQL (reference sequence). CDR3 amino acids: CASSQEAGNTEVFF. CDR3 bases read: TGTGCCAGCAGCCAAGAGGCAGGGAACACAGAAGTCTTC.

To note about this clone: The genes and germline here are from mouse. The read comes to an end 1 residue before the CDR3 does, leaving the germline J gene to fill in the end. This chain connects TRBV3 to TRBJ1-5, with a possible D match to TRBD1 (5 bases). The CDR3 contains 15 residues. V was pared by 7 bases and J by 3 bases, with 16 bases between. The germline V gene has CDR1 SNHLY and CDR2 FYNGKV (reference sequence). The CDR3 is CASKGPGGGNQAPLF. The covered CDR3 bases are TGTGCCAGCAAGGGCCCGGGGGGGGGCAACCAGGCTCCGCTT.

In regard to this clone: At one of its ends the junction is not consistent with the germline gene, which may arise from a read error. The germline and genes are mouse ones. The read terminates 1 residue before the CDR3 end, so the remaining end is supplied by the germline J gene. Other DNA sequences in this specimen translate into the identical CDR3. V gene TRBV4 combines with J gene TRBJ2-3; 7 nucleotides match TRBD2. The CDR3 length is 16 residues. From germline, CDR1 is LGHDT and CDR2 YNNKQL (reference sequence). The sequenced CDR3 bases are TGTGCCAGCAGCTTCGGACTGGCGGCTAGTGCCGAAACGCTGTAT. Its translation is CASSFGLAASAETLY. The complete CDR3 protein is CASSFGLAASAETLYF.

As concerns this clone: Germline and genes here are mouse. The read terminates 1 residue before the CDR3 end, so the remaining end is supplied by the germline J gene. The rearrangement joins TRBV16 to TRBJ2-7; 10 bases fit TRBD2. After removal of 5 bases from V and 4 bases from J, the junction contained 2 bases not matched to a gene. This CDR3 is built from 13 residues. The V gene's germline CDR1 is SGHSA and CDR2 FRNQAP. The covered CDR3 bases are TGTGCAAGCAGCCAGGGACTGGGGTATGAACAGTAC. As protein: CASSQGLGYEQY. The entire CDR3 protein reads CASSQGLGYEQYF.

In regard to this clone: Mouse germline and gene names are used. The missing CDR3 end, 1 residue past where the read stops, is filled in from the germline J gene. This sequence joins TRBV26 and TRBJ2-5; a weak D match, TRBD1 (6 bases). This CDR3 contains 14 residues. The germline gives CDR1 KGHPV, CDR2 FQNQEV (reference sequence). V was shortened by 6 bases and J by 0 bases, with 10 bases between the two germline ends. The CDR3 DNA, read in part, is TGTGCCAGCAGCCGGACAGTTAACCAAGACACCCAGTAC. This sequence encodes CASSRTVNQDTQY. The complete CDR3 sequence is CASSRTVNQDTQYF.

A few counts support this clone. All gene names here are mouse names. The sequence runs out 1 residue before the end of the CDR3; the remainder is reconstructed from the germline J gene. This sequence joins TRBV15 and TRBJ2-7, with D unclear. V was trimmed by 2 bases and J by 3 bases, leaving 5 bases between them. The CDR3 covers 12 residues. Germline-derived CDR1 and CDR2 are SGHND and FRSKSL. The CDR3 sequence: CASSLSSYEQYF. Partial CDR3 DNA: TGTGCCAGCAGTTTAAGCAGCTATGAACAGTAC.

On this clone itself: These gene names are mouse names. Read sequence stops 1 residue before the CDR3 end, and the germline J gene provides the missing end. V is TRBV3 and J is TRBJ1-3; TRBD1 aligns across 10 bases. J lost 3 bases, V lost 3 bases, and 2 bases had no gene match. Germline CDR1 SNHLY, CDR2 FYNGKV (reference sequence). The CDR3 is 15 residues long. The CDR3 loop is CASSLDRGGGNTLYF. CDR3 DNA, as far as it was read: TGTGCCAGCAGCTTGGACAGGGGGGGTGGAAATACGCTCTAT.

Turning to this clone: The gene names given are mouse names. Read data end 1 residue before the CDR3 end; the end is taken from the germline J gene. V gene TRBV12-1 combines with J gene TRBJ2-7; 12 nucleotides match TRBD2. Per the germline V gene, CDR1 is SGHSN and CDR2 is HYEKVE. The ends lost 4 bases at V and 7 bases at J; junction bases unmatched: 4. This CDR3 is built from 13 residues. The CDR3 sequence: CASSRDWGAEQYF. The CDR3 bases that were read are TGTGCCAGCTCCCGGGACTGGGGGGCCGAACAGTAC.

Remarks on this clone: Gene names and germline refer to mouse. The missing CDR3 end, 1 residue past where the read stops, is filled in from the germline J gene. This sequence joins TRBV26 and TRBJ1-1, with 10 positions matching TRBD1. From germline, CDR1 is KGHPV and CDR2 FQNQEV (reference sequence). Germline trimming cut 4 bases from V and 7 bases from J; bases unmatched to any gene: 3. The CDR3 is 13 residues long. CDR3 DNA, as far as it was read: TGTGCCAGCAGTCCGGGACAGGGGAGAGAAGTCTTC. It codes for CASSPGQGREVF. The whole CDR3 sequence reads CASSPGQGREVFF.